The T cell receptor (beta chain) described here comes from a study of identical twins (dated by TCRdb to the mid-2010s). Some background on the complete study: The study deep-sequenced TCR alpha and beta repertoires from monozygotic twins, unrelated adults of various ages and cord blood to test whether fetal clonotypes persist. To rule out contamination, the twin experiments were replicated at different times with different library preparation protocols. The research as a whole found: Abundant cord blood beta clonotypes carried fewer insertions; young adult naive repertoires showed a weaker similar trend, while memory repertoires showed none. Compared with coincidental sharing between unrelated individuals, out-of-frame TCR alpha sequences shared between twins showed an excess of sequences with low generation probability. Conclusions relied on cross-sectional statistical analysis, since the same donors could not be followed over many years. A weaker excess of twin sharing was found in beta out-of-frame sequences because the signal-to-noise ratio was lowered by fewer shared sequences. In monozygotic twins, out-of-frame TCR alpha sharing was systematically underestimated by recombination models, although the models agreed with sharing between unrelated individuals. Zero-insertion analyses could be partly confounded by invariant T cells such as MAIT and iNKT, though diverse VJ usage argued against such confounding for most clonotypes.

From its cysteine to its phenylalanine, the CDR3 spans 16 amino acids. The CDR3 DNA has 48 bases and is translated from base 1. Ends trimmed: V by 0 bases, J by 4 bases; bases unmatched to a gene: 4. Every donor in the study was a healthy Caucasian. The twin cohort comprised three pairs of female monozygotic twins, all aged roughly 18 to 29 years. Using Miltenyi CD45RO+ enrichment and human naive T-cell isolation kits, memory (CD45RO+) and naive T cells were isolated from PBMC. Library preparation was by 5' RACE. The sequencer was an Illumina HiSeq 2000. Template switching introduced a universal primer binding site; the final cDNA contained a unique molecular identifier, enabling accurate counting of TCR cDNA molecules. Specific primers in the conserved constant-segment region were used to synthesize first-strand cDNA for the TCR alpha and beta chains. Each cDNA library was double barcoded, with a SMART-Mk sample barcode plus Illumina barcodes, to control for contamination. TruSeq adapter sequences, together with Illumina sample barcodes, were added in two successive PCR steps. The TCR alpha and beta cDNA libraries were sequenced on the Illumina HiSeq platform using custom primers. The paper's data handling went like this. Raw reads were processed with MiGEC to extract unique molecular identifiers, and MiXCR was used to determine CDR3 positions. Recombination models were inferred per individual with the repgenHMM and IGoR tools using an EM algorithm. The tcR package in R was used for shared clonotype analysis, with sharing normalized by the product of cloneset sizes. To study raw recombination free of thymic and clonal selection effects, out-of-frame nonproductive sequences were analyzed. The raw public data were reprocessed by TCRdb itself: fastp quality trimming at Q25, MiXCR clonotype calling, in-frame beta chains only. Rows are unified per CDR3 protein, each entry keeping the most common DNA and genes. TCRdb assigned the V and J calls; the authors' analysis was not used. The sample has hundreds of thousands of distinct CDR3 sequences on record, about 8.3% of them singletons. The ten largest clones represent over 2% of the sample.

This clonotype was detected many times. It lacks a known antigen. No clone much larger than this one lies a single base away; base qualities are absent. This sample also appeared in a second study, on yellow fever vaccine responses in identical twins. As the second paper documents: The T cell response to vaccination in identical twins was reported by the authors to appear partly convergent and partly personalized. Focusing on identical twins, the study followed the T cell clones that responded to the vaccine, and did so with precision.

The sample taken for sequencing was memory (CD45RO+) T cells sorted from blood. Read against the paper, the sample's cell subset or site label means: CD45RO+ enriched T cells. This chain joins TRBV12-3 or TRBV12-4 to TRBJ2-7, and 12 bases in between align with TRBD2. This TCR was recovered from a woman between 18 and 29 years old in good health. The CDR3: CASSLAFTSGRYEQYF. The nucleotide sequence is TGTGCCAGCAGTTTAGCATTCACTAGCGGGAGGTACGAGCAGTACTTC.